This T cell receptor (beta chain) was identified in a study of identical twins. TCRdb reanalysed the 5' RACE reads using MiXCR and keeps one entry per CDR3 protein. Here the sample spans about 520,000 distinct CDR3 sequences, approximately 22% being singletons. Germline V lookup: CDR1 SGHRS, CDR2 YFSETQ. V was trimmed by 4 bases and J by 4 bases, leaving 8 bases between them. The CDR3 sequence is 13 residues long. About this clonotype: A clone one base away is much larger, so this may be a read error.

This sample also appeared in a second study, on T cells expressing NK-cell markers.

The J gene is TRBJ2-2, the V gene TRBV5-1; D is ambiguous. This sequence was found in a woman aged 18-29 years in good health. The sequenced sample was CD4+ T cells sorted from blood. The CDR3 loop is CASSQETTGELFF. CDR3 DNA sequence: TGCGCCAGCAGCCAGGAGACCACCGGGGAGCTGTTTTTT.